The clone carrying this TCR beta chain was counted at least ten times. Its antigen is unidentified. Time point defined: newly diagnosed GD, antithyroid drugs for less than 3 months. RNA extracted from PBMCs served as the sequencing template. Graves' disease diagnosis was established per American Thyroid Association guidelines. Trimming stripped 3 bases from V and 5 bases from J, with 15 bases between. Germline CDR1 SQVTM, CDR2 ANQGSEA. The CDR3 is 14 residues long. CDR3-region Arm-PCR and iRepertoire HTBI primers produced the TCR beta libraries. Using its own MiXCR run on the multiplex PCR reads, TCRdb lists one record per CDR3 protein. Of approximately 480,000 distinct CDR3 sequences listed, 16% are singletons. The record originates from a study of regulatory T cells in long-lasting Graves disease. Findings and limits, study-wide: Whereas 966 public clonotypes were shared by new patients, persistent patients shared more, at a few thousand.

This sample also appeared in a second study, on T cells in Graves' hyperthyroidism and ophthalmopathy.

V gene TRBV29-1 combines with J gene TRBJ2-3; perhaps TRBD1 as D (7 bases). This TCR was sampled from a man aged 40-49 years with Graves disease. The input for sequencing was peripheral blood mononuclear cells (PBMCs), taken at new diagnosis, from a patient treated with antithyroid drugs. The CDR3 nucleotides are TGCAGCGTTGATAGGGCGCAGGGGGGAGATACGCAGTATTTT. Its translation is CSVDRAQGGDTQYF.